This is a list of T cell receptor beta chains from one sample in a study of T cell responses to AZD1222 COVID-19 vaccine. Clones were read by immunoSEQ multiplex PCR, and TCRdb kept only the in-frame ones, dropping some. The sample carries 150,000 or so clones, roughly 92% recorded once. The source material was peripheral blood, sampled on day 0 of AZD1222 vaccination. Receptors originate from an adult in good health. Each CDR3 is given without its conserved first and last residue. The order of the fields is V gene, CDR3 length, clone size, CDR3 protein. Not every row has a clone size; where given, it reads once, few, many or a size class.

v_call: TRBV3-1/TRBV3-2
cdr3_length: 13
clone_size: -
cdr3_aa: ASRGGLAVYNEQF

v_call: TRBV7-8
cdr3_length: 12
clone_size: few
cdr3_aa: ASSFTGHPKGYT

v_call: TRBV2
cdr3_length: 12
clone_size: -
cdr3_aa: ASRARDGGERYT

v_call: TRBV30
cdr3_length: 12
clone_size: -
cdr3_aa: AWGASLSGNTIY

v_call: TRBV6-4
cdr3_length: 11
clone_size: -
cdr3_aa: ASSASAYNEQF

v_call: TRBV14
cdr3_length: 14
clone_size: -
cdr3_aa: ASSPTGGPPADTQY

v_call: TRBV7-9
cdr3_length: 11
clone_size: -
cdr3_aa: ASSLINTGELF

v_call: TRBV3-1/TRBV3-2
cdr3_length: 13
clone_size: -
cdr3_aa: ASSQGGATLYGYT

v_call: TRBV15
cdr3_length: 12
clone_size: -
cdr3_aa: ATSSGTGVEKLF

v_call: TRBV27
cdr3_length: 11
clone_size: once
cdr3_aa: ASSPREGLTLL